This TCR beta chain is from a study of cytomegalovirus exposure and HLA in healthy donors (TCRdb year 2017). Context from the whole study: In an earlier analysis of roughly 500 of the donors, about 260 Gb of sequence data and roughly 100 million unique TCR beta sequences from about 190 million T cells were reported. Rather than drawing on any new phenotypic data, the later analysis identified candidate immune exposures from TCR beta sequences and the way those sequences occurred across donors. To predict cytomegalovirus infection status, the study combined high-throughput TCR immunosequencing, statistical association of individual TCRs with disease status, and machine learning. Every repertoire in the discovery cohort had been generated on one and the same sequencing platform. A later analysis re-examined previously published TCR beta repertoires from around 670 donors and added high-resolution HLA genotyping to investigate patterns of TCR occurrence. The study was designed to test whether signatures of past pathogen exposure could be identified by cataloging public T cell receptors. In an earlier analysis of a few hundred of the donors, high-throughput TCR beta sequencing was used to judge whether each TCR beta V gene segment behaved as functional or pseudogenic. Among the roughly 400 genotyped donors, approximately 81% belonged to the genetic ancestry cluster associated with self-reported Caucasian donors. The study used immunosequencing to profile the T cell repertoires of hundreds of subjects and linked those repertoires to cytomegalovirus serostatus. An early release that covered about 600 HLA-typed donors contained 300 to 350 gigabases of sequencing data and 75 million to 100 million unique TCR sequences. About five DR-DQ haplotypes were treated as single units for association and clustering because of strong linkage in the cohort. A later genetic analysis took genome-wide SNP genotypes for about 65% of the 666 donors and used that subset as a discovery cohort. Across 398 genotyped donors of the cohort, an average of about 200,000 unique TCR beta nucleotide sequences per donor were sequenced, and 15% to 20% of those sequences were non-productive. Besides the first cohort of 666 subjects, a separate validation cohort made up of roughly 120 different subjects was used. Donor age, sex, ethnicity and CMV serostatus were collected together with the repertoire data. The number of typed donors differed by locus: about 629-640 for A, B, C, DRB1 and DQB1; some 500 for DQA1; approximately 600 for DPA1; and roughly 490 for DPB1. Class I and class II HLA loci were covered by the typing at four-digit resolution.

In total, 600 or so healthy bone marrow donors made up the cohort. At the time of sampling, all cohort members were nominally healthy, though unrecorded immune exposures were likely present. The donor tested CMV seronegative, placing the donor among the 350 or so seronegative members of the cohort. A peripheral blood sample was provided by each donor, and peripheral blood mononuclear cells were used for TCR beta sequencing. Genomic DNA extraction from the blood cell samples was performed with the Qiagen DNeasy Blood Extraction Kit. The library was made by the immunoSEQ multiplex PCR assay. The multiplex PCR relied on a mix of 60 forward primers for TCR Vbeta segments and 13 reverse primers for TCR Jbeta segments. The CDR3 region of rearranged TCR beta genes was amplified from genomic DNA by a multiplex PCR assay. Amplified TCR beta libraries were sequenced as 87-base-pair reads on the Illumina HiSeq System. As for the original processing: A later analysis tallied 80 million to 95 million unique TCR beta chains across the 666 repertoires, and around 10 million of those chains were shared by two or more donors. Raw reads were error-corrected and collapsed into unique sequences with a nearest-neighbor algorithm that merged closely related sequences to remove PCR and sequencing errors. V, D and J gene segments were assigned by aligning CDR3 sequences to IMGT reference sequences. For a sequence to be retained, a match of at least six nucleotides to both a V gene segment and a J gene segment was required. A rearrangement was called productive if the CDR3 had no stop codons and remained in frame with V and J, and every other rearrangement was called non-productive. CDR3 was defined according to IMGT convention as the region running from the second conserved V-encoded cysteine to the conserved J-encoded phenylalanine. The earlier analysis of some 600 of the donors excluded sequences that lacked an unambiguous match to a single V gene segment. An earlier analysis of about 590 of the donors classified V segments as functional when productive rearrangements were above 56.7% and as segregating when the standard deviation between donors was above 5%. A statistical classification framework was built for diagnosing cytomegalovirus status from the catalog of TCR beta chain sequences. In a later analysis, TCR nucleotide sequences were compared against IMGT/GENE-DB human TR gene sequences so that V and J genes could be assigned. The TCRdist pipeline was used in a later analysis to assign CDR3 sequences and most-parsimonious VDJ recombination scenarios. In a later analysis, each TCR beta chain was defined by its CDR3 amino acid sequence together with its V-gene family, and reads without a unique V-gene family were excluded. As a way to deal with suspected cross-contamination and a sequencing artifact, a later analysis dropped 640 or so nucleotide sequences that were highly shared and had low generation probability. For each public chain, a later analysis derived a clonal expansion index from normalized ranks of inferred template counts within each repertoire. In a later analysis, generation probabilities were computed using a VDJ recombination model fitted to out-of-frame rearrangements, and the results were checked against IGoR. Hypergeometric tests were used in a later analysis to score TCR-TCR, TCR-HLA and TCR-CMV co-occurrence, with a repertoire-size bias correction applied to the TCR pairs. In a later analysis, false discovery rates were estimated by permuting HLA or CMV assignments 20 times. In a later analysis, co-occurring TCRs were grouped using DBSCAN, and TCRdist sequence similarity was added for clustering within HLA-allele-positive subsets. For co-occurrence clustering, repertoires with fewer than 30,000 or more than 120,000 public chains were excluded, along with a handful of repertoires with anomalous nucleotide sharing. Imported from immuneACCESS, the table was reduced by TCRdb to in-frame sequences with V and J called. These copies leave out some clones; in studies compared against another copy, an unresolved V gene accounts for under half, and the cause of the remainder is not known. The V and J calls and clone size are taken from that table; D and trimming were inferred from the DNA. The sample yields 150,000 or so clones; around two thirds were counted once. Clones ranked in the top ten supply approximately 1.6% of the sample.

Including cysteine and phenylalanine, the CDR3 has 14 amino acids. Only CDR3 DNA remains: 42 bases, in frame from the first base. Unmatched junction bases come to 1, with V trimmed by 3 bases and J by 3 bases. The germline V gene (reference sequence) specifies PRHDT as CDR1 and FYEKMQ as CDR2. General findings and caveats noted by the study authors: Immune exposure information for the cohort was limited to CMV serostatus. An association between a missense DCLRE1C variant and V-gene and J-gene trimming of TCR beta chains was found in a later genetic analysis and replicated in an independent cohort. According to a later analysis, parvovirus B19, influenza, CMV and Epstein-Barr virus appeared linked to several top co-occurrence clusters. Strong co-occurrence of HLA alleles, especially DR and DQ, made assigning TCR associations to individual alleles difficult. Roughly uniform sequencing depth across donors was assumed in presence/absence analyses, although this assumption may not hold. In both the original and validation cohorts, the classifier was reported to diagnose cytomegalovirus status with high specificity and sensitivity. A total of about 180 TCR beta chains were listed by the study as associated with cytomegalovirus. Because the 87-base-pair reads could not distinguish some IMGT-functional V segments, including TRBV6-2 and TRBV6-3, those segments were excluded. A further reported finding was that TCR beta sequences accurately predicted the HLA-A and HLA-B alleles for most subjects in the first cohort. A later analysis associated 16,951 TCR beta sequences with specific HLA alleles at a false discovery rate of 0.05. In a later genetic analysis, fewer N-insertions in productive TCRs were reported among donors in an Asian-associated ancestry cluster than the approximately 670-donor mean. According to a later analysis, most CMV-associated TCR beta chains appeared to be HLA-restricted, and the HLA associations seemed to be driven largely by CMV exposure. Over 15 rarely observed V segments, including chromosome 9 orphons, were excluded from the earlier analysis of approximately 500 of the donors because counts were too low. Correlated functional status among segregating V segments might be attributable to linkage disequilibrium, but an unknown experimental factor could not be ruled out. A cluster of highly shared sequence variants was judged likely to be a technical artifact of the sequencing pipeline. In vitro tests confirmed that a few of the cytomegalovirus-associated TCR beta chains recognize cytomegalovirus antigens. According to the authors, the approach could potentially be generalized to other disease states and immunological phenotypes. HLA typing was unavailable for some donors at each locus, so association tests used only the typed subset. In a later analysis, HLA-associated TCR beta chains were found to be more clonally expanded and to have lower generation probabilities than equally common non-associated chains. The cohort was sequenced for TCR beta chains only, and without alpha or paired-chain data the features that could be detected were limited. While some public TCRs were present in many individuals, most TCR sequences turned up only very rarely across donors. According to a later analysis, TCR association rates differed among HLA loci, with DRB1 alleles showing the most associated TCRs and HLA-C alleles showing the fewest. In an earlier analysis of some 640 of the donors, most TCR beta V segments were observed in productive rearrangements about 87% or about 30% of the time, broadly matching IMGT annotations.

Details on this clone: Its binding antigen is unknown. Base qualities are missing; no much larger clone stands one base away.

The specimen sequenced was PBMCs. The clonotype originates from a woman younger than 30 in good health and CMV-seronegative. The rearranged chain carries TRBV13 and TRBJ2-1; 8 nucleotides in the junction match TRBD2. The DNA sequence follows: TGTGCCAGCAGCTTGCTAGCGGGCTACAATGAGCAGTTCTTC. Translation gives CASSLLAGYNEQFF.